One sample yielded the 29 T cell receptor beta chains listed below, sequenced in a study of identical twins. TCRdb used MiXCR to reprocess the 5' RACE reads, holding one entry per CDR3 protein. The sample lists about 520,000 distinct CDR3 sequences; 20% to 25% were seen once. These records were also assigned to another study, of T cells expressing NK-cell markers.

Material: CD4+ T cells sorted from blood. Receptors were obtained from a woman aged 18-29 years in good health.

A single count supports this clonotype. The chain links TRBV24-1 to TRBJ2-1, with D possibly being TRBD2 (6 bases). Trimming cost V 5 bases and J 0 bases, with 16 bases left between them. This CDR3 has 17 residues. Looked up from germline, CDR1 is KGHDR and CDR2 is SFDVKD. In nucleotides, the CDR3 is TGTGCCACCAGTGGGGGAGTTGCGACTAGCTCCTACAATGAGCAGTTCTTC. Amino acid sequence: CATSGGVATSSYNEQFF.

This clonotype has more than one count but fewer than ten. The chain joins TRBV5-1 to TRBJ2-1, with D maybe TRBD1 (6 bases). Germline CDR1 and CDR2: SGHRS and YFSETQ. The CDR3 has 11 amino acids. With 4 bases removed from V and 14 bases from J, the gap between germline ends came to 13 bases. CDR3 sequence (DNA): TGCGCCAGCAGCCTGGACAGCGGAAAGTTCTTC. Amino acids: CASSLDSGKFF.

The J gene is TRBJ2-7, the V gene TRBV6-5; 10 bases fit TRBD2. The CDR3 contains 15 residues. Germline CDR1 reads MNHEY; CDR2 reads SVGAGI. V gave up 4 bases and J gave up 3 bases; unmatched junction bases: 6. The CDR3 DNA follows: TGTGCCAGCAGTTCCCCTAGCGGGAGAGGCTACGAGCAGTACTTC. Amino acid sequence: CASSSPSGRGYEQYF.

This clonotype has only a few counts. The chain has TRBV18 and TRBJ1-2, with D maybe TRBD1 (5 bases). Per the germline V gene, CDR1 is KGHSH and CDR2 is LQKENI. The CDR3 sequence is 13 residues long. The V end was cut by 2 bases, the J end by 7 bases, with 11 bases between. CDR3 protein: CASSPAQGGGYTF. CDR3 in DNA: TGTGCCAGCTCACCAGCTCAGGGTGGTGGCTACACCTTC.

This clonotype was observed a handful of times. J is TRBJ2-5 and V is TRBV5-5, with 12 bases lining up with TRBD2. Per the germline V gene, CDR1 is SGHKS and CDR2 is YYEKEE (reference sequence). Unmatched junction bases numbered 9, after V lost 4 bases and J lost 5 bases. CDR3 length equals 16 residues. CDR3 coding DNA: TGTGCCAGCAGCATGGCTCGGCTAGCGGGAGGGGAGACCCAGTACTTC. Encoded protein: CASSMARLAGGETQYF.

This clonotype was found a few times. This chain links TRBV7-3 with TRBJ2-1; the D is unclear. Trimming left V 4 bases short and J 4 bases short, with 8 bases between. This CDR3 has 13 residues. Germline assignment: CDR1 SGHTA and CDR2 FQGTGA. The CDR3 coding sequence is TGTGCCAGCAGCTCGGCTCCTTACAATGAGCAGTTCTTC. Its protein product is CASSSAPYNEQFF. Filled out from reference TRBV7-3 and TRBJ2-1, the complete variable domain reads GAGVSQTPSNKVTEKGKYVELRCDPISGHTALYWYRQSLGQGPEFLIYFQGTGAADDSGLPNDRFFAVRPEGSVSTLKIQRTERGDSAVYLCASSSAPYNEQFFGPGTRLTVL.

CDR3: CSVDVLRTLVEQYF. The CDR3, as DNA: TGCAGCGTTGACGTATTGAGAACGCTCGTCGAGCAGTACTTC. The chain is built from TRBV29-1 and TRBJ2-7; D gene ambiguous. Germline lookup yields CDR1 SQVTM and CDR2 ANQGSEA. CDR3 length: 14 residues. V was cut by 3 bases and J by 6 bases, with 18 bases left in between.

This clonotype was found a few times. V is TRBV20-1 and J is TRBJ2-3; TRBD2 matches at 7 bases. Trimming removed 2 bases from V and 2 bases from J; junction bases left unmatched: 10. The CDR3 spans 16 residues. CDR1 is DFQATT, CDR2 SNEGSKA, per germline (reference sequence). The CDR3 bases are TGCAGTGCTAGAATAGCGGGCGCCCACATCACAGATACGCAGTATTTT. This translates into CSARIAGAHITDTQYF.

This sequence joins TRBV20-1 and TRBJ2-1, with D tentatively TRBD2 (5 bases). Trimming shortened V by 0 bases and J by 4 bases, and 16 bases separated the two germline ends. Germline CDR1 and CDR2: DFQATT and SNEGSKA (reference sequence). There are 16 residues in the CDR3. The CDR3 reads CSARDLRAEVYNEQFF. The CDR3, as DNA: TGCAGTGCTAGAGATCTAAGAGCGGAAGTTTACAATGAGCAGTTCTTC.

The CDR3 here is CSARAARGNEQYF. The CDR3 DNA reads TGCAGTGCTAGAGCGGCGCGGGGCAACGAGCAGTACTTC. The chain uses TRBV20-1 and TRBJ2-7; D perhaps matches TRBD2 (6 bases). The germline V gene has CDR1 DFQATT and CDR2 SNEGSKA (reference sequence). V lost 1 base and J lost 5, with 12 bases in between. This CDR3 comprises 13 residues.

There are many counts of this clonotype. The chain links TRBV11-2 to TRBJ2-1, with no clear D. The V and J ends lost 6 bases and 7 bases respectively, with 10 bases between them. Germline-derived CDR1 and CDR2 are SGHAT and FQNNGV. This CDR3 has 12 amino acids. Here the CDR3 DNA reads TGTGCCAGCAGTAAAAGCGCGAATGAGCAGTTCTTC. Its translation: CASSKSANEQFF.

This clonotype was seen a handful of times. V gene TRBV5-1 combines with J gene TRBJ1-2; TRBD1 is a possible D gene (5 bases). V gave up 4 bases and J gave up 3 bases, with 10 bases separating them. CDR1 SGHRS and CDR2 YFSETQ come from the germline V gene. This CDR3 is 13 amino acids long. This chain's CDR3 is CASSQGRDYGYTF. CDR3 sequence (DNA): TGCGCCAGCAGCCAGGGTAGGGACTATGGCTACACCTTC. Full variable domain (outside the CDR3, taken from reference TRBV5-1 and TRBJ1-2): KAGVTQTPRYLIKTRGQQVTLSCSPISGHRSVSWYQQTPGQGLQFLFEYFSETQRNKGNFPGRFSGRQFSNSRSEMNVSTLELGDSALYLCASSQGRDYGYTFGSGTRLTVV.

A few counts support this clonotype. The chain links TRBV12-3 or TRBV12-4 to TRBJ2-2; the D gene is possibly TRBD1 (5 bases). CDR3 size: 15 residues. V dropped 5 bases and J dropped 1 base, with 11 bases sitting between them. CDR3 sequence (DNA): TGTGCCAGCAGTGACAGACCCCGGAACACCGGGGAGCTGTTTTTT. As protein: CASSDRPRNTGELFF.

V usage is TRBV14 and J usage is TRBJ1-1; D might be TRBD1 (6 bases). In germline, CDR1 is SGHDN, CDR2 FVKESK. This CDR3 has 13 residues. V was clipped by 4 bases and J by 11 bases, with 17 bases between them. The CDR3 bases are TGTGCCAGCAGCCGCCAAACAGGGAGATATGCTTTCTTT. Residues: CASSRQTGRYAFF.

This clonotype was counted only a few times. The rearrangement links TRBV25-1 to TRBJ2-3; 9 bases are shared with TRBD2. V was pared by 5 bases and J by 5 bases, with 11 bases of the junction left unmatched. This CDR3 has 16 amino acids. Germline CDR1 MGHDK, CDR2 SYGVNS. CDR3 sequence (DNA): TGTGCCAGCAGTCCTCCCCTAGCGGGGAGGGGAGATACGCAGTATTTT. The encoded protein is CASSPPLAGRGDTQYF.

V usage is TRBV29-1 and J usage is TRBJ2-1; 8 positions agree with TRBD1. Germline V gene sequence: CDR1 SQVTM, CDR2 ANQGSEA. After removal of 7 bases from V and 7 bases from J, the junction contained 9 bases not matched to a gene. This CDR3 has 13 residues. The chain's CDR3 is CSGDRGAPNEQFF. The CDR3 region has the DNA TGCAGCGGAGACAGGGGCGCACCTAATGAGCAGTTCTTC.

The J gene is TRBJ2-2, the V gene TRBV20-1; 11 positions match TRBD2. In germline, CDR1 is DFQATT, CDR2 SNEGSKA (reference sequence). The V gene end was trimmed by 0 bases and the J gene end by 1 base; junction bases not matched to a gene: 4. CDR3 size: 17 residues. The CDR3 nucleotides read TGCAGTGCTAGAGATCTCACTAGCGGGGGGAACACCGGGGAGCTGTTTTTT. Its protein is CSARDLTSGGNTGELFF.

This clonotype was observed a handful of times. This chain connects TRBV7-9 to TRBJ2-2, with a weak D call TRBD1 (6 bases). V lost 1 base and J 3 bases, leaving 12 bases between the germline ends. The CDR3 has 16 amino acids. The germline V gene has CDR1 SEHNR and CDR2 FQNEAQ (reference sequence). The CDR3 region has the DNA TGTGCCAGCAGCTTAGGAGGGGGTGCGGACACCGGGGAGCTGTTTTTT. Protein: CASSLGGGADTGELFF.

The table lists this clonotype with a few counts. The chain carries TRBV12-3 or TRBV12-4 and TRBJ1-2; unclear D gene. The germline V and J ends were trimmed by 10 bases and 4 bases, with 16 bases remaining between them. The CDR3 sequence is 13 residues long. CDR3 in DNA: TGTGCCACCACTCCCCGGATCAGCTATGGCTACACCTTC. It encodes CATTPRISYGYTF.

The CDR3 DNA sequence: TGTGCCAGCAGCTTAGATGGGGGGAGCGAGACCCAGTACTTC. This sequence encodes CASSLDGGSETQYF. The chain links TRBV7-2 to TRBJ2-5; tentative D call: TRBD2 (6 bases). The V gene lost 1 base and the J gene lost 5 bases, with 11 bases spanning the gap. Germline CDR1 and CDR2: SGHTA and FQGNSA. The CDR3 length is 14 residues.

V and J are TRBV7-9 and TRBJ1-2; no definite D call. This CDR3 is 11 amino acids long. The V and J ends lost 5 bases and 14 bases respectively, with 15 bases between them. Per germline, CDR1 SEHNR and CDR2 FQNEAQ (reference sequence). In nucleotides, the CDR3 is TGTGCCAGCAGCATCGGACCCTATTTGACCTTC. Encoded protein: CASSIGPYLTF.

In its sample, this clonotype was seen a few times. This rearrangement joins TRBV5-1 to TRBJ2-7; D is ambiguous. This CDR3 has 13 amino acids. With 2 bases removed from V and 5 bases from J, the gap between germline ends came to 11 bases. Germline lookup yields CDR1 SGHRS and CDR2 YFSETQ. The CDR3 coding sequence is TGCGCCAGCAGCTTTTGGCAAAGCGACGAGCAGTACTTC. The encoded protein is CASSFWQSDEQYF.

In the case of this clonotype: One end of the junction varies from germline; a read error may be responsible. V usage is TRBV6-1 and J usage is TRBJ2-2, with D possibly called TRBD1 or TRBD2 (5 bases each). Per the germline V gene, CDR1 is MNHNS and CDR2 is SASEGT. This CDR3 contains 10 residues. CDR3 loop: CASFDRLSIF. The CDR3 nucleotides read TGTGCCAGCTTTGACAGACTATCTATTTTT.

The V and J genes are TRBV10-3 and TRBJ2-7; 10 bases map to TRBD2. The CDR3 runs 14 residues. In germline, CDR1 is ENHRY, CDR2 SYGVKD. V dropped 3 bases and J dropped 3; count of bases not matched to a gene: 2. CDR3 DNA sequence: TGTGCCATCAGTGATGGGACTAGCGACTACGAGCAGTACTTC. Translated, it gives CAISDGTSDYEQYF.

J is TRBJ2-1 and V is TRBV11-2; 8 nucleotides align to TRBD2. Germline CDR1 is SGHAT and CDR2 is FQNNGV. This CDR3 has 18 residues. J was trimmed by 7 bases and V by 2 bases; bases with no gene match: 16. The CDR3 sequence: CASSLFGGGRLLVNEQFF. CDR3 coding DNA: TGTGCCAGCAGCTTATTTGGGGGCGGGAGGCTATTAGTAAATGAGCAGTTCTTC.

The chain links TRBV6-5 to TRBJ2-1; 12 bases align to TRBD2. The CDR3 has 15 amino acids. Germline-derived CDR1 and CDR2 are MNHEY and SVGAGI. The trim removed 2 bases at V and 7 bases at J, leaving 3 bases unmatched. CDR3 sequence reads: CASSYKTSGSNEQFF. The DNA of the CDR3 is TGTGCCAGCAGTTACAAGACTAGCGGGAGTAATGAGCAGTTCTTC.

This clonotype was detected only a few times. The V call is TRBV10-3, the J call TRBJ2-1; 7 bases match TRBD2. The length of the CDR3 is 19 residues. V gave up 2 bases and J gave up 1 base; unmatched junction bases: 14. Germline loops: CDR1 ENHRY, CDR2 SYGVKD. CDR3 protein: CAISEAEGGPGGSYNEQFF. The CDR3 DNA sequence: TGTGCCATCAGTGAGGCTGAGGGAGGGCCGGGAGGTTCCTACAATGAGCAGTTCTTC.

This clonotype was recorded a few times. The junction departs from germline at one end; a sequencing error may be responsible. The V gene is TRBV7-7, the J gene TRBJ2-5; D possibly uses TRBD1 or TRBD2 (7 bases each). The germline CDR1 and CDR2 sequences are SSHAT and FNYEAQ (reference sequence). The CDR3 totals 15 residues. The CDR3 sequence: CASSLGGGGEETQYF. The CDR3 DNA sequence: TGTGCTAGCAGCTTAGGGGGCGGGGGAGAAGAGACCCAGTACTTC.

This clonotype occurred a few times. The chain employs TRBV9 and TRBJ2-1; 11 bases agree with TRBD2. V lost 3 bases and J lost 5; bases outside the gene matches: 7. Germline V gives CDR1 SGDLS, CDR2 YYNGEE. The CDR3 covers 16 residues. The CDR3 coding sequence is TGTGCCAGCAGCGGACCCGGGACTAGCGGAAACAATGAGCAGTTCTTC. It translates to CASSGPGTSGNNEQFF.